This T cell receptor (beta chain) is from a study of CD8 T cells in ankylosing spondylitis (dated by TCRdb to the late 2010s). In the study overall: The study profiled T cell receptor beta repertoires in healthy donors and ankylosing spondylitis patients to find disease-linked TCR variants. The whole study cohort included about a hundred healthy donors and over 20 ankylosing spondylitis patients. Peripheral blood samples were taken, and synovial fluid was additionally collected from ankylosing spondylitis patients.

Sequencing relied on an Illumina HiSeq 2500. Quantitative 5'-RACE with molecular barcodes was used to prepare TCR beta libraries. Concerning the study's data processing: Disease-linked TCR variants were identified with a new computational method built on a probabilistic model of VDJ rearrangement. The raw public reads went through TCRdb reprocessing: fastp at Q25, MiXCR clone calling, in-frame beta chains kept. Rows are unified per CDR3 protein, each entry keeping the most common DNA and genes. V and J calls and clone size were set by TCRdb, not the authors. Present in this sample are a few hundred thousand distinct CDR3 sequences, under 25% of which were seen just once. The leading ten clones occupy less than 20% of the sample. CDR1 and CDR2 (SGHDT, YYEEEE) derive from the germline V gene. The CDR3, from cysteine to phenylalanine, totals 15 residues. Only the CDR3 region is kept as DNA, spanning 45 bases read in frame from base 1. Relative to germline, V is 0 bases shorter and J is 0 bases shorter, with 10 bases between their ends.

Concerning this clonotype: Its recognized antigen is unknown. The input lacks base qualities; no much larger clone sits a single base away.

The paper's findings and limits, for the study overall: In peripheral blood, the disease-linked clones were found at relatively low frequencies and had a CD8+ phenotype. The disease-linked clones were reported to be significantly enriched in matched synovial fluid samples from ankylosing spondylitis patients. Some of the motif variants had been reported before in the synovial fluid and blood of reactive arthritis patients, a finding that suggests common disease-initiation mechanisms. Blood from ankylosing spondylitis patients appeared to be characterized by a TCR beta motif composed of roughly eight highly homologous amino acid variants.

The chain is encoded by TRBV5-6 joined to TRBJ2-7, with the D gene uncertain. The specimen sequenced was blood, either unsorted or a sorted T cell fraction (not recorded which). The sequence was collected from a male donor with ankylosing spondylitis. At the DNA level, the sequence is TGTGCCAGCAGCTTGGGGGTAGGCAGCTCCTACGAGCAGTACTTC. Translated, it gives CASSLGVGSSYEQYF.